The 27 T cell receptor beta chains below were found in one sample sequenced in a study of T cell responses to AZD1222 COVID-19 vaccine. Produced via immunoSEQ multiplex PCR; TCRdb's table is partial and in-frame only. The sample lists roughly 120,000 clones, roughly 90% seen once, with less than 4% in the top ten. The input for sequencing was peripheral blood, taken on day 0 of AZD1222 vaccination. These receptors all stem from an adult in good health.

The V gene is TRBV12-2, the J gene TRBJ1-1. TRBV12-2 is tagged as a pseudogene. This CDR3 is built from 12 residues. The CDR3, as DNA: TGTGCAAGTCGCTGCCGGACCGCTGAAGCTTTCTTT. It is translated as CASRCRTAEAFF.

V gene TRBV29-1 combines with J gene TRBJ1-4; D is unresolved. CDR3 length: 11 residues. Per the germline V gene, CDR1 is SQVTM and CDR2 is ANQGSEA. V lost 4 bases and J 7 bases, leaving 7 bases between the germline ends. The CDR3 spells CSVAEREKLFF. CDR3 nucleotide sequence: TGCAGCGTTGCTGAGCGTGAAAAACTGTTTTTT.

This clone has a single count. The chain has TRBV29-1 and TRBJ1-6; D is ambiguous. CDR1 is SQVTM, CDR2 ANQGSEA, per germline. CDR3 length: 13 residues. V lost 6 bases, J lost 5 bases, and 11 bases lay in between. The CDR3 loop reads CSVLADNNSPLHF. CDR3 DNA: TGCAGCGTCCTTGCCGACAATAATTCACCCCTCCACTTT.

The V call is TRBV6-5, the J call TRBJ1-6; D remains unclear. Germline values: CDR1 MNHEY, CDR2 SVGAGI. This CDR3 is 11 amino acids long. V lost 8 bases and J lost 7, with 6 bases in between. For the CDR3, the DNA is TGTGCCAGCTCGGAAAATTCACCCCTCCACTTT. Amino acid sequence: CASSENSPLHF.

A few counts support this clone. This chain connects TRBV11-1 to TRBJ2-3, with 12 bases lining up with TRBD2. V lost 4 bases and J lost 6; bases outside the gene matches: 2. This CDR3 has 14 residues. Looked up from germline, CDR1 is SGHAT and CDR2 is FQDESV (reference sequence). The CDR3 DNA sequence: TGTGCCAGCAGCTCCGGGACTAGCGGGGATACGCAGTATTTT. It translates to CASSSGTSGDTQYF.

The CDR3 bases are TGCGCCAGCAGCGGACAGGGCGGCACCGGGGAGCTGTTTTTT. Its protein product is CASSGQGGTGELFF. The chain uses TRBV5-1 and TRBJ2-2; TRBD1 aligns across 8 bases. The CDR3 extends over 14 amino acids. Germline assignment: CDR1 SGHRS and CDR2 YFSETQ. Trimming took 4 bases from V and 4 from J; bases not matched to a gene: 3.

The chain has TRBV2 and TRBJ1-2; D not resolved. There are 13 residues in the CDR3. Germline CDR1 reads SNHLY; CDR2 reads FYNNEI. V dropped 7 bases and J dropped 7 bases, with 16 bases sitting between them. The CDR3 DNA reads TGTGCCAGCATACGGGATCTGGGAGTTGGCTACACCTTC. As protein: CASIRDLGVGYTF.

The rearrangement links TRBV6-5 to TRBJ1-1; 7 positions match TRBD1. The junction had 9 bases not matched to a gene; V was cut back by 5 bases and J by 3 bases. CDR1 and CDR2 from the germline V gene are MNHEY and SVGAGI. This CDR3 comprises 15 residues. DNA of the CDR3: TGTGCCAGCAGTCAACAGACAGGGTGGGACACTGAAGCTTTCTTT. It codes for CASSQQTGWDTEAFF.

The V and J genes are TRBV10-3 and TRBJ1-1; no clear D. The germline V gene has CDR1 ENHRY and CDR2 SYGVKD. There are 12 residues in the CDR3. Trimming stripped 6 bases from V and 5 bases from J, with 10 bases between. As DNA, the CDR3 is TGTGCCATCAGGGGTTCGGGGACTGAAGCTTTCTTT. Translated, it gives CAIRGSGTEAFF.

The chain uses TRBV7-5 and TRBJ1-2; no check of the table's D call, TRBD1, against the DNA was made. TRBV7-5 is an annotated pseudogene. The CDR3 is 15 amino acids. The CDR3 loop reads CARSRDRALNYGYTF. The CDR3 DNA sequence: TGTGCCAGAAGCCGAGACAGGGCCCTTAACTATGGCTACACCTTC.

The J gene is TRBJ2-1, the V gene TRBV5-1; possible D gene TRBD1, 5 bases. With 0 bases removed from V and 5 bases from J, the gap between germline ends came to 6 bases. Looked up from germline, CDR1 is SGHRS and CDR2 is YFSETQ. The CDR3 is 13 residues long. The CDR3 loop reads CASSLAGNNEQFF. CDR3 DNA: TGCGCCAGCAGCTTGGCAGGGAACAATGAGCAGTTCTTC.

The V and J genes are TRBV12-3 or TRBV12-4 and TRBJ1-3; 8 bases are shared with TRBD1. V shed 8 bases and J 3 bases; nucleotides not matched to a gene: 3. This CDR3 comprises 13 residues. The DNA of the CDR3 is TGTGCCAGCGCAGGGGGCATTGGAAACACCATATATTTT. This translates into CASAGGIGNTIYF.

This sequence joins TRBV6-5 and TRBJ2-3; 8 bases match TRBD1. Losses at the gene ends were 6 bases for V and 2 bases for J; bases not matched to a gene: 4. CDR3 length: 14 residues. CDR1 is MNHEY, CDR2 SVGAGI, per germline. The CDR3 sequence is CASRRTGLTDTQYF. CDR3 bases: TGTGCCAGCAGACGGACAGGGCTCACAGATACGCAGTATTTT.

This chain connects TRBV12-3 or TRBV12-4 to TRBJ1-1, with D unresolved. The CDR3 contains 11 residues. With 1 base removed from V and 6 bases from J, the gap between germline ends came to 3 bases. CDR3 sequence (DNA): TGTGCCAGCAGTTTAGGGTCTGAAGCTTTCTTT. Translation gives CASSLGSEAFF.

The rearrangement joins TRBV12-5 to TRBJ1-6; 8 bases are shared with TRBD1. CDR1 is LGHNT, CDR2 FRNRAP, per germline. The CDR3 length is 14 residues. Trimming cost V 3 bases and J 7 bases; bases outside gene matches: 2. This CDR3 reads CASGFRTGNSPLHF. Here the CDR3 DNA reads TGTGCTAGTGGTTTTAGGACAGGGAATTCACCCCTCCACTTT.

The chain carries TRBV6-2 or TRBV6-3 and TRBJ2-1; 12 bases map to TRBD2. V trimming: 6 bases; J trimming: 12 bases; junction bases outside the gene matches: 12. CDR3 length equals 15 residues. Germline V gives CDR1 MNHEY, CDR2 SVGEGT. The CDR3 DNA is TGTGCCAGCAGCAGACTAGCGGGGGCCCGAAGCGGGCAGTTCTTC. It yields the protein CASSRLAGARSGQFF.

The V and J genes are TRBV4-3 and TRBJ1-2, with 7 bases lining up with TRBD1. The CDR3 extends over 16 amino acids. The V gene end was trimmed by 0 bases and the J gene end by 3 bases; junction bases not matched to a gene: 7. The germline CDR1 and CDR2 sequences are LGHNA and YSLEER. CDR3 region: CASSQDLSTGDYGYTF. CDR3 bases: TGCGCCAGCAGCCAAGACCTATCCACAGGGGACTATGGCTACACCTTC.

The chain joins TRBV2 to TRBJ1-4; D might be TRBD1 (5 bases). This CDR3 region has 13 residues. Trimming cost V 3 bases and J 9 bases, with 11 bases left between them. Germline CDR1 and CDR2: SNHLY and FYNNEI. The CDR3 here is CASSEGPGKKLFF. In nucleotides, the CDR3 is TGTGCCAGCAGTGAGGGACCTGGGAAAAAACTGTTTTTT.

This chain links TRBV5-4 with TRBJ1-2; tentatively, D is TRBD1 (5 bases). The CDR3 loop spans 14 amino acids. Germline-derived CDR1 and CDR2 are SGHNT and YYREEE (reference sequence). The V end was cut by 2 bases, the J end by 5 bases, with 13 bases between. The DNA for the CDR3 is TGTGCCAGCAGCTTCGATGACGAGGGGTATGGCTACACCTTC. Encoded protein: CASSFDDEGYGYTF.

Worth noting for this clone: The junction shows a germline mismatch at one end, possibly a read error. The chain combines TRBV14 with TRBJ1-2, with D uncertain. CDR1 and CDR2 (germline): SGHDN, FVKESK. CDR3 length: 11 residues. The CDR3 sequence: CASSQVATFHF. The CDR3 DNA is TGTGCCAGCAGCCAAGTTGCGACCTTTCACTTC.

This sequence joins TRBV7-2 and TRBJ1-3; D is ambiguous. Per the germline V gene, CDR1 is SGHTA and CDR2 is FQGNSA. V gave up 3 bases and J gave up 0 bases, with 15 bases separating them. This CDR3 is 17 amino acids long. The CDR3 DNA reads TGTGCCAGCAGCTTCCCGCCCAGGACCCGCTCTGGAAACACCATATATTTT. It codes for CASSFPPRTRSGNTIYF.

The CDR3 loop is CATLNRLNSNQPQHF. CDR3 sequence (DNA): TGTGCCACCCTGAACAGGCTCAATAGCAATCAGCCCCAGCATTTT. The V and J genes are TRBV19 and TRBJ1-5; possibly TRBD1 for D (5 bases). V was trimmed by 10 bases and J by 0 bases, leaving 16 bases between them. This CDR3 is 15 amino acids long. Germline V gene lookup returns CDR1 LNHDA and CDR2 SQIVND (reference sequence).

This clone was observed a few times. V and J are TRBV5-1 and TRBJ1-4; 7 positions match TRBD1. This CDR3 contains 16 residues. Germline CDR1 reads SGHRS; CDR2 reads YFSETQ. V dropped 0 bases and J dropped 4; count of bases not matched to a gene: 6. The CDR3 nucleotides are TGCGCCAGCAGCTTGGCCCCAGGGGGGGGTAATGAAAAACTGTTTTTT. Translated: CASSLAPGGGNEKLFF.

This sequence joins TRBV7-9 and TRBJ2-1, with D perhaps TRBD2 (6 bases). The CDR3 is 16 amino acids. In germline, CDR1 is SEHNR, CDR2 FQNEAQ (reference sequence). The CDR3 coding sequence is TGTCCCAAGGGTAGCGGTGTCCCCGAATCTTTATATGAGCAGTTCTTC. This encodes CPKGSGVPESLYEQFF.

The chain joins TRBV6-6 to TRBJ2-7, with unresolved D. CDR3 length: 15 residues. Germline assignment: CDR1 MNHNY and CDR2 SVGAGI (reference sequence). V lost 0 bases to trimming and J lost 0 bases, with 9 bases between them. The CDR3 nucleotides are TGTGCCAGCAGTTACTCGATCAGGAGCTCCTACGAGCAGTACTTC. Its translation is CASSYSIRSSYEQYF.

The chain joins TRBV9 to TRBJ1-1; D is unresolved. This CDR3 spans 13 amino acids. Trimming removed 4 bases at V and 0 bases at J, with 7 bases between. Per germline, CDR1 SGDLS and CDR2 YYNGEE. This chain's CDR3 is CASSYDLNTEAFF. DNA of the CDR3: TGTGCCAGCAGCTACGACCTGAACACTGAAGCTTTCTTT.

This chain joins TRBV7-9 and TRBJ1-1; the D gene is possibly TRBD1 (5 bases). V was cut by 5 bases and J by 7 bases, with 11 bases left in between. The germline CDR1 and CDR2 sequences are SEHNR and FQNEAQ (reference sequence). This CDR3 has 12 amino acids. The CDR3 bases are TGTGCCAGCAGCCCCTTGGGGGATGAAGCTTTCTTT. Translated, it gives CASSPLGDEAFF. Filled out from reference TRBV7-9 and TRBJ1-1, the complete variable domain reads DTGVSQNPRHKITKRGQNVTFRCDPISEHNRLYWYRQTLGQGPEFLTYFQNEAQLEKSRLLSDRFSAERPKGSFSTLEIQRTEQGDSAMYLCASSPLGDEAFFGQGTRLTVV.